This T cell receptor beta chain was recorded in a study of blood T cell repertoires in COVID-19. Study in general: The cDNA or gDNA used as material had been derived from T cells, B-cell-depleted T cells, or PBMCs.

This CDR3 contains 13 residues. Trimming cost V 5 bases and J 10 bases, with 17 bases left between them. Germline values: CDR1 MNHEY, CDR2 SVGAGI. How the authors handled the data: For nucleated cells, counts were estimated from reference gene primer amplification. Data came from immunoSEQ multiplex PCR; TCRdb stores just in-frame clones and leaves some out. V, J and clone size are taken as reported in that table, and D and trimming were inferred from the DNA itself. The sample consists of about 270,000 clones, approximately 85% of them appearing once. This TCR was sampled from a woman in her 70s with acute or convalescent COVID-19. Material: peripheral blood. The chain recombines TRBV6-5 with TRBJ1-1; D remains ambiguous. The CDR3 loop reads CASSPDYLEGAFF. DNA of the CDR3: TGTGCCAGCAGTCCCGACTATTTGGAGGGAGCTTTCTTT.